This T cell receptor (beta chain) was found in a study of identical twins. Carrying unique molecular identifiers, the cDNA also gained a universal primer site through template switching. TCRdb redid the calling of the 5' RACE reads with MiXCR, one entry per CDR3 protein. The sample lists 200,000 to 250,000 distinct CDR3 sequences, roughly 7% seen once, with 3.6% in the top ten. V shed 3 bases and J shed 5 bases, with 14 bases lying between them. CDR3 length: 15 residues. Germline values: CDR1 KGHSH, CDR2 LQKENI. Overall study results and limits: Weaker excess sharing between twins was seen in beta out-of-frame sequences. Out-of-frame alpha sequences that twins shared showed excess low generation probability.

This clonotype has just a few counts. Its antigen is as yet unknown. This sample was also put to use in a study of yellow fever vaccine responses in identical twins.

Sequences were obtained from memory (CD45RO+) T cells sorted from blood. The chain links TRBV18 to TRBJ2-1; D gene ambiguous. The source of this sequence is a woman aged 18-35 years in good health. The CDR3 loop is CASSPLVTPHNEQFF. For the CDR3, the DNA is TGTGCCAGCTCACCCCTAGTAACCCCTCACAATGAGCAGTTCTTC.